This T cell receptor beta chain was profiled in a study of shared clonotypes between healthy human individuals. V was shortened by 3 bases and J by 0 bases, with 11 bases between the two germline ends. Germline V gene data show CDR1 as SGHDT and CDR2 as YYEEEE. The CDR3 totals 15 residues. Profiled with immunoSEQ multiplex PCR; TCRdb holds only in-frame clones, not every one. The table has about 2.3 million clones, 85% to 95% seen once; the top ten hold approximately 0.4%. The sequence derives from a man aged 18 to 30 in good health. Some clones in this sample may be carry-over from other donors' samples. The sequencing input was naive CD4+ T cells from PBMCs. The subset here: CD45RA+ positively selected. This chain links TRBV5-6 with TRBJ2-3, with D perhaps matching TRBD1 (5 bases). The CDR3 protein is CASSSGAASTDTQYF. CDR3 coding DNA: TGTGCCAGCAGCTCTGGGGCGGCGAGCACAGATACGCAGTATTTT.